Below are 2 T cell receptor beta chains sequenced from a single sample in a study of cytomegalovirus exposure and HLA in healthy donors. The PCR used 60 Vbeta and 13 Jbeta primers. Profiling relied on immunoSEQ multiplex PCR, and the TCRdb table lists in-frame clones only, not all of them. There are under 200,000 clones in the sample; over 75% occur only once, and approximately 1.5% lies in the top ten. The sequenced material came from PBMCs. The source is a woman in her 30s in good health and CMV-seronegative.

The J gene is TRBJ2-2, the V gene TRBV25-1; no reliable D call. The CDR3 has 12 residues. Germline V gene sequence: CDR1 MGHDK, CDR2 SYGVNS. V was cut by 6 bases and J by 6 bases, with 8 bases left in between. In DNA, the CDR3 is TGTGCCAGCAGCGCAGGTTCCGGGGAGCTGTTTTTT. This encodes CASSAGSGELFF.

The rearrangement links TRBV7-2 to TRBJ1-1, with TRBD1 matching over 12 bases. Germline V CDR1 and CDR2: SGHTA, FQGNSA. After removal of 5 bases from V and 4 bases from J, the junction contained 5 bases not matched to a gene. The CDR3 covers 15 residues. DNA for the CDR3: TGTGCCAGCAGCCCTGGGACAGGGGGCGCCACTGAAGCTTTCTTT. This translates into CASSPGTGGATEAFF.